These T cell receptor beta chains were read from a single sample in a study of T-cell memory formation after mild COVID-19. Each CDR3 protein gets one entry after TCRdb re-called the 5' RACE reads with MiXCR. This table has fewer than 350,000 distinct CDR3 sequences, less than 9.5% appearing once. The sample taken for sequencing was PBMCs or a T cell subset sorted from them (not recorded which). These receptors all stem from a man between 18 and 29 years old who had mild COVID-19 (a few samples of this study predate the infection). Cell type and time point are not known. Each CDR3 is given with its conserved first and last residue. A D gene is named only where the DNA matches it firmly. The size of a clone is reported for some rows only, either as once, few or many, or as a class for expanded clones.

clone size | J gene | D gene | V gene | CDR3 protein | CDR3 DNA
NA | TRBJ1-5 | NA | TRBV27 | CASSLKRQWREPQHF | TGTGCCAGCAGTTTGAAAAGACAGTGGCGTGAGCCCCAGCATTTT
NA | TRBJ2-5 | NA | TRBV9 | CASSVVGTPRQETQYF | TGTGCCAGCAGCGTCGTAGGGACTCCGCGACAAGAGACCCAGTACTTC
few | TRBJ2-5 | NA | TRBV20-1 | CSARDSGRSEETQYF | TGCAGTGCTAGAGATTCGGGCAGGTCTGAAGAGACCCAGTACTTC
NA | TRBJ1-4 | NA | TRBV18 | CASSPTTRTGDEKLFF | TGTGCCAGCTCACCGACTACAAGGACTGGGGATGAAAAACTGTTTTTT
NA | TRBJ2-1 | NA | TRBV7-8 | CASREWDDEQFF | TGTGCCAGCAGGGAGTGGGACGATGAGCAGTTCTTC
many | TRBJ1-2 | NA | TRBV12-3/TRBV12-4 | CASSLEGIIGGYTF | TGTGCCAGCAGTTTAGAAGGGATCATCGGGGGCTACACCTTC
few | TRBJ2-7 | TRBD2 | TRBV6-2/TRBV6-3 | CASSGSERGPSYEQYF | TGTGCCAGCTCCGGCTCGGAGCGGGGGCCTTCCTACGAGCAGTACTTC
few | TRBJ2-5 | TRBD2 | TRBV7-9 | CASSIRGGHYQETQYF | TGTGCCAGCAGCATCCGGGGAGGGCATTACCAAGAGACCCAGTACTTC
few | TRBJ2-5 | NA | TRBV7-2 | CASSLGWGSSETQYF | TGTGCCAGCAGCTTAGGATGGGGGAGCTCGGAGACCCAGTACTTC
few | TRBJ2-3 | NA | TRBV19 | CASSILGSPDTQYF | TGTGCCAGTAGTATACTAGGCTCTCCAGATACGCAGTATTTT
many | TRBJ2-7 | NA | TRBV7-9 | CASTPTGFSYEQYF | TGTGCCAGCACCCCGACAGGATTCTCCTACGAGCAGTACTTC
few | TRBJ2-6 | NA | TRBV2 | CASSEARGSSSGANVLTF | TGTGCCAGCAGTGAAGCAAGGGGCAGTAGCTCTGGGGCCAACGTCCTGACTTTC
few | TRBJ1-6 | TRBD1 | TRBV30 | CAFRGDTYSPLHF | TGTGCCTTCAGGGGGGACACCTATTCACCCCTCCACTTT
NA | TRBJ2-1 | TRBD2 | TRBV20-1 | CSARDSSSGRAGYNEQFF | TGCAGTGCTAGAGATAGCTCTAGCGGGAGGGCCGGATACAATGAGCAGTTCTTC
few | TRBJ2-1 | TRBD2 | TRBV7-2 | CASSRTSSSSYNEQFF | TGTGCCAGCAGTCGGACTAGCAGTAGCTCCTACAATGAGCAGTTCTTC
few | TRBJ1-2 | NA | TRBV7-9 | CASSLAPGGGYGYTF | TGTGCCAGCAGCCTAGCCCCGGGTGGCGGCTATGGCTACACCTTC
many | TRBJ2-1 | NA | TRBV5-4 | CASSEQFKDEQFF | TGTGCCAGCAGTGAACAGTTCAAGGATGAGCAGTTCTTC
many | TRBJ2-3 | NA | TRBV7-9 | CASSFSGDTDTQYF | TGTGCCAGCAGCTTTTCAGGGGACACAGATACGCAGTATTTT
NA | TRBJ2-3 | NA | TRBV7-2 | CASSLVSASTDTQYF | TGTGCCAGCAGCTTAGTTAGCGCTAGCACAGATACGCAGTATTTT
NA | TRBJ1-2 | NA | TRBV6-1 | CASKGGYYYGYTF | TGTGCCAGCAAGGGGGGTTACTACTATGGCTACACCTTC
few | TRBJ2-6 | NA | TRBV20-1 | CSARGLGANVLTF | TGCAGTGCTAGAGGTCTGGGGGCCAACGTCCTGACTTTC
NA | TRBJ2-1 | NA | TRBV5-1 | CASSLAGLHEQFF | TGCGCCAGCAGCTTGGCAGGTCTCCATGAGCAGTTCTTC
many | TRBJ2-2 | TRBD2 | TRBV27 | CASSLSLADNTGELFF | TGTGCCAGCAGTTTATCACTAGCGGACAACACCGGGGAGCTGTTTTTT
NA | TRBJ2-3 | NA | TRBV7-2 | CASSTQAGDTQYF | TGTGCCAGCAGCACCCAAGCAGGGGATACGCAGTATTTT
NA | TRBJ2-5 | TRBD1 | TRBV11-2 | CASSLPQGAAETQYF | TGTGCCAGCAGCTTACCTCAGGGGGCAGCAGAGACCCAGTACTTC
NA | TRBJ2-1 | NA | TRBV7-9 | CASSSVGSEQFF | TGTGCCAGCAGCTCCGTCGGTAGTGAGCAGTTCTTC
NA | TRBJ2-1 | NA | TRBV20-1 | CSAREPGRSSYNEQFF | TGCAGTGCTAGAGAGCCGGGAAGGAGCTCCTACAATGAGCAGTTCTTC
once | TRBJ2-3 | NA | TRBV4-1 | CASSHEDGYTQYF | TGCGCCAGCAGCCACGAAGACGGATATACGCAGTATTTT
NA | TRBJ2-5 | TRBD1 | TRBV6-2/TRBV6-3 | CASSSQGWKTQYF | TGTGCCAGCAGTTCACAGGGGTGGAAGACCCAGTACTTC
many | TRBJ1-6 | NA | TRBV3-1 | CASSRTRTLSPLHF | TGTGCCAGCAGCCGGACCCGGACCCTTTCACCCCTCCACTTT
few | TRBJ2-3 | NA | TRBV6-5 | CASGARRGDTQYF | TGTGCCAGCGGAGCCCGGCGAGGGGATACGCAGTATTTT
few | TRBJ1-5 | NA | TRBV6-1 | CASRVSVNQPQHF | TGTGCCAGCAGGGTATCGGTAAATCAGCCCCAGCATTTT
NA | TRBJ1-6 | NA | TRBV25-1 | CASSDAGYNSPLHF | TGTGCCAGCAGTGATGCAGGGTATAATTCACCCCTCCACTTT
NA | TRBJ1-2 | NA | TRBV3-1 | CASTLLGTEGYTF | TGTGCCAGCACTCTGCTAGGCACCGAGGGCTACACCTTC
few | TRBJ1-4 | NA | TRBV7-9 | CASSLGTPEEGEKLFF | TGTGCCAGCAGCCTGGGAACCCCAGAGGAAGGTGAAAAACTGTTTTTT
few | TRBJ2-5 | TRBD2 | TRBV7-2 | CASSLGRRGAEETQYF | TGTGCCAGCAGCTTAGGTCGGCGGGGGGCCGAAGAGACCCAGTACTTC
NA | TRBJ1-5 | TRBD1 | TRBV12-3/TRBV12-4 | CASSFSDRGGQPQHF | TGTGCCAGCAGTTTCTCCGACAGGGGTGGACAGCCCCAGCATTTT
NA | TRBJ2-2 | TRBD2 | TRBV5-8 | CASSSGTRRTGELFF | TGTGCCAGCAGCTCGGGGACTAGGAGGACCGGGGAGCTGTTTTTT
many | TRBJ2-5 | NA | TRBV18 | CASSPPGETQYF | TGTGCCAGCTCACCACCGGGGGAGACCCAGTACTTC
many | TRBJ2-1 | TRBD2 | TRBV15 | CATSRTGGVVEQFF | TGTGCCACCAGCAGGACGGGGGGAGTGGTTGAGCAGTTCTTC
many | TRBJ1-5 | NA | TRBV6-6 | CASSRRGEHSNQPQHF | TGTGCCAGCAGCCGCCGGGGAGAGCATAGCAATCAGCCCCAGCATTTT
NA | TRBJ1-1 | TRBD1 | TRBV5-1 | CASSSTGGLNTEAFF | TGCGCCAGCAGCTCAACAGGGGGATTGAACACTGAAGCTTTCTTT
once | TRBJ2-3 | NA | TRBV6-6 | CASSVNIHTDTQYF | TGTGCCAGCAGTGTAAACATACACACAGATACGCAGTATTTT
NA | TRBJ1-1 | TRBD1 | TRBV7-2 | CASSPGGIMNTEAFF | TGTGCCAGCAGCCCAGGGGGCATAATGAACACTGAAGCTTTCTTT
NA | TRBJ2-3 | NA | TRBV9 | CASSVRTEVDTQYF | TGTGCCAGCAGCGTTAGAACAGAGGTGGATACGCAGTATTTT
few | TRBJ1-2 | NA | TRBV30 | CAWSQGDGYGYTF | TGTGCCTGGAGTCAAGGGGACGGCTATGGCTACACCTTC
few | TRBJ2-1 | NA | TRBV13 | CASSPTRANEQFF | TGTGCCAGCAGTCCCACCCGGGCAAATGAGCAGTTCTTC
NA | TRBJ2-3 | TRBD1 | TRBV5-1 | CASSNRDRGRPDTQYF | TGCGCCAGCAGCAACCGGGACAGGGGCCGCCCAGATACGCAGTATTTT
many | TRBJ2-7 | NA | TRBV5-1 | CASSLGGALNEQYF | TGCGCCAGCAGCTTGGGGGGTGCGTTGAACGAGCAGTACTTC